These 26 T cell receptor beta chains were sequenced from one sample in a study of STAT5B mutations in CD4+ large granular lymphocyte leukemia. TCRdb's copy holds only in-frame clones and misses some; the assay was immunoSEQ multiplex PCR. The sample holds 45,000 or so clones, about 86% seen once. Sequencing was carried out using CD4+ T cells from blood buffy coats. These receptors originate from a human donor in good health.

The rearrangement joins TRBV29-1 to TRBJ2-1, with 7 bases identical to TRBD1. Germline values: CDR1 SQVTM, CDR2 ANQGSEA. This CDR3 has 14 amino acids. J lost 4 bases, V lost 6 bases, and 9 bases had no gene match. The CDR3 spells CSVYDRDLYNEQFF. The CDR3 DNA is TGCAGCGTCTATGACAGGGACCTTTACAATGAGCAGTTCTTC.

In this sample, this clone turned up a few times. The gene calls are TRBV7-9 and TRBJ1-2, with TRBD1 matching 10 bases. The length of the CDR3 is 16 residues. Unmatched junction bases numbered 8, after V lost 6 bases and J lost 1 base. Germline V lookup: CDR1 SEHNR, CDR2 FQNEAQ (reference sequence). The CDR3: CASSSTGTGDNYGYTF. The CDR3 bases are TGTGCCAGCAGTTCCACCGGGACAGGGGATAACTATGGCTACACCTTC.

The chain joins TRBV19 to TRBJ1-2; no definite D call. The V gene lost 5 bases and the J gene lost 7 bases, with 14 bases spanning the gap. The germline V gene has CDR1 LNHDA and CDR2 SQIVND (reference sequence). The CDR3 runs to 13 residues. CDR3 sequence (DNA): TGTGCCAGTAGTGATGGTCGACACTTTGGCTACACCTTC. This translates into CASSDGRHFGYTF.

This chain joins TRBV18 and TRBJ1-1; TRBD1 aligns across 7 bases. CDR1 is KGHSH and CDR2 is LQKENI in the germline V gene. The V and J ends lost 4 bases and 0 bases, in that order; junction bases with no gene match: 5. The CDR3 length is 15 residues. CDR3 in amino acids: CASSRGQNMNTEAFF. CDR3 DNA sequence: TGTGCCAGCTCACGGGGACAGAACATGAACACTGAAGCTTTCTTT.

The chain is built from TRBV5-1 and TRBJ2-7, with D possibly TRBD1 on 6 matching bases. The V gene lost 4 bases and the J gene lost 5 bases, with 19 bases spanning the gap. Germline CDR1 reads SGHRS; CDR2 reads YFSETQ. The CDR3 covers 15 residues. CDR3 nucleotide sequence: TGCGCCAGCAGCCTTGCTACAGGGACCTTCGACGAGCAGTACTTC. Amino acids: CASSLATGTFDEQYF.

The chain combines TRBV18 with TRBJ2-2; 8 bases fit TRBD1. Unmatched junction bases numbered 4, after V lost 3 bases and J lost 1 base. This CDR3 contains 16 residues. CDR1 is KGHSH and CDR2 is LQKENI in the germline V gene. CDR3 loop: CASSPGQAQNTGELFF. DNA for the CDR3: TGTGCCAGCTCACCGGGACAGGCGCAGAACACCGGGGAGCTGTTTTTT.

This clone was recorded a few times. The chain combines TRBV28 with TRBJ1-1; D is undetermined. Germline CDR1 is MDHEN and CDR2 is SYDVKM. The CDR3 runs to 12 residues. The V and J ends lost 6 bases and 7 bases respectively, with 12 bases between them. This CDR3 is CASRAGGLEAFF. CDR3 bases: TGTGCCAGCAGGGCTGGAGGACTTGAAGCTTTCTTT.

The chain combines TRBV6-5 with TRBJ1-4; TRBD1 aligns across 7 bases. Trimming at V came to 5 bases and at J to 9 bases, leaving 3 bases not matched to a gene. Germline V CDR1 and CDR2: MNHEY, SVGAGI. CDR3 length: 12 amino acids. CDR3 protein: CASSRQGQKLFF. CDR3 sequence (DNA): TGTGCCAGCAGTCGACAGGGCCAAAAACTGTTTTTT.

The rearrangement joins TRBV9 to TRBJ2-5, with 10 bases matching TRBD2. Germline lookup yields CDR1 SGDLS and CDR2 YYNGEE. The CDR3 loop spans 15 amino acids. V shed 5 bases and J 2 bases; nucleotides not matched to a gene: 6. The CDR3: CASSPVAGGQETQYF. CDR3 in DNA: TGTGCCAGCAGTCCTGTAGCGGGAGGACAAGAGACCCAGTACTTC.

The CDR3 protein is CASSPQTHEQYF. CDR3 bases: TGTGCCAGCTCACCACAGACCCACGAGCAGTACTTC. This chain joins TRBV18 and TRBJ2-7; the D is unclear. The CDR3 is 12 residues long. V lost 1 base, J lost 5 bases, and 6 bases lay in between. The germline gives CDR1 KGHSH, CDR2 LQKENI.

The chain joins TRBV28 to TRBJ1-1; no firm D call. Trimming took 10 bases from V and 1 from J, leaving 22 bases between them. The germline gives CDR1 MDHEN, CDR2 SYDVKM. The CDR3 consists of 16 residues. The CDR3 is CATRDSVRKGNTEAFF. The CDR3 DNA follows: TGTGCCACCCGAGATAGTGTCCGAAAGGGGAACACTGAAGCTTTCTTT. Supplemented by reference TRBV28 and TRBJ1-1, the full variable domain reads DVKVTQSSRYLVKRTGEKVFLECVQDMDHENMFWYRQDPGLGLRLIYFSYDVKMKEKGDIPEGYSVSREKKERFSLILESASTNQTSMYLCATRDSVRKGNTEAFFGQGTRLTVV.

The V call is TRBV30, the J call TRBJ2-3; 9 bases are shared with TRBD2. Losses at the gene ends were 4 bases for V and 5 bases for J; bases not matched to a gene: 4. Germline V CDR1 and CDR2: GTSNPN, SVGIG (reference sequence). The CDR3 sequence is 13 residues long. In DNA, the CDR3 is TGTGCCTGGATCGCGGGGGGGGGAGATACGCAGTATTTT. It yields the protein CAWIAGGGDTQYF.

The chain links TRBV30 to TRBJ2-5; D is possibly TRBD1 (5 bases). Germline lookup yields CDR1 GTSNPN and CDR2 SVGIG (reference sequence). This CDR3 contains 13 residues. Trimming took 3 bases from V and 2 from J, leaving 10 bases between them. The DNA for the CDR3 is TGTGCCTGGAGCAGGGCAGTGCAAGAGACCCAGTACTTC. This translates into CAWSRAVQETQYF. Combining the CDR3 with reference TRBV30 and TRBJ2-5 gives the whole variable domain SQTIHQWPATLVQPVGSPLSLECTVEGTSNPNLYWYRQAAGRGLQLLFYSVGIGQISSEVPQNLSASRPQDRQFILSSKKLLLSDSGFYLCAWSRAVQETQYFGPGTRLLVL.

This clone was detected once. This chain links TRBV5-1 with TRBJ2-1, with D hard to call. V was shortened by 0 bases and J by 2 bases, with 12 bases between the two germline ends. CDR3 size: 16 residues. The V gene's germline CDR1 is SGHRS and CDR2 YFSETQ. The CDR3 here is CASSLVGGVAYNEQFF. The DNA of the CDR3 is TGCGCCAGCAGCTTGGTGGGCGGAGTAGCCTACAATGAGCAGTTCTTC.

The chain uses TRBV5-6 and TRBJ1-1; TRBD1 is a possible D gene (5 bases). This CDR3 has 13 amino acids. The germline V and J ends were trimmed by 3 bases and 5 bases, with 11 bases remaining between them. Germline CDR1 reads SGHDT; CDR2 reads YYEEEE. The CDR3 here is CASSSRVGTEAFF. DNA for the CDR3: TGTGCCAGCAGCTCCAGGGTCGGGACTGAAGCTTTCTTT. Filled out from reference TRBV5-6 and TRBJ1-1, the complete variable domain reads DAGVTQSPTHLIKTRGQQVTLRCSPKSGHDTVSWYQQALGQGPQFIFQYYEEEERQRGNFPDRFSGHQFPNYSSELNVNALLLGDSALYLCASSSRVGTEAFFGQGTRLTVV.

The chain carries TRBV18 and TRBJ2-1, with D hard to call. With 0 bases removed from V and 0 bases from J, the gap between germline ends came to 15 bases. Germline loops: CDR1 KGHSH, CDR2 LQKENI. CDR3 length equals 18 residues. The CDR3, as DNA: TGTGCCAGCTCACCACCGCAGGCAGCCCGCAGCTCCTACAATGAGCAGTTCTTC. This sequence encodes CASSPPQAARSSYNEQFF. Looking up the rest from reference TRBV18 and TRBJ2-1 gives the full variable domain: NAGVMQNPRHLVRRRGQEARLRCSPMKGHSHVYWYRQLPEEGLKFMVYLQKENIIDESGMPKERFSAEFPKEGPSILRIQQVVRGDSAAYFCASSPPQAARSSYNEQFFGPGTRLTVL.

V usage is TRBV28 and J usage is TRBJ2-5, with 8 positions matching TRBD1. Germline CDR1 MDHEN, CDR2 SYDVKM. This CDR3 comprises 16 residues. The V gene end was trimmed by 5 bases and the J gene end by 5 bases; junction bases not matched to a gene: 13. This CDR3 is CASSRTGTGRRETQYF. CDR3 DNA sequence: TGTGCCAGCAGTCGAACAGGGACAGGCAGGAGGGAGACCCAGTACTTC.

The J gene is TRBJ2-3, the V gene TRBV6-4; TRBD1 is a possible D gene (6 bases). The CDR3 totals 15 residues. From germline, CDR1 is MRHNA and CDR2 SNTAGT. Trimming pared 4 bases from V and 0 bases from J, leaving 11 bases between. The CDR3: CASSAWGQSTDTQYF. The CDR3 DNA reads TGTGCCAGCAGTGCCTGGGGGCAGAGCACAGATACGCAGTATTTT.

Here the CDR3 reads CARGRAPREQYF. The CDR3 DNA reads as TGTGCCAGGGGGAGAGCGCCGAGGGAGCAGTACTTC. The J gene is TRBJ2-7, the V gene TRBV2, with D perhaps matching TRBD2 (5 bases). V lost 9 bases and J 7 bases, leaving 16 bases between the germline ends. The germline gives CDR1 SNHLY, CDR2 FYNNEI. The CDR3 contains 12 residues.

This chain joins TRBV7-5 and TRBJ2-2; the table's D call, TRBD2, has no DNA check behind it. TRBV7-5 is given as a pseudogene. The CDR3 covers 17 residues. The CDR3 spells CVRSCAGGESNTGELFF. In nucleotides, the CDR3 is TGTGTCAGAAGCTGTGCCGGGGGGGAGTCGAACACCGGGGAGCTGTTTTTT.

The chain links TRBV30 to TRBJ1-2, with unresolved D. The CDR3 sequence is 15 residues long. V was pared by 0 bases and J by 8 bases, with 19 bases between. Germline lookup yields CDR1 GTSNPN and CDR2 SVGIG (reference sequence). CDR3 DNA: TGTGCCTGGAGTGTACATATACCCGGGCCCTTGGGCTACACCTTC. Its protein product is CAWSVHIPGPLGYTF.

This clone was observed a handful of times. V usage is TRBV7-2 and J usage is TRBJ2-1, with 7 bases matching TRBD2. The CDR3 is 16 amino acids. V was clipped by 5 bases and J by 0 bases; unmatched bases: 7. Germline V lookup: CDR1 SGHTA, CDR2 FQGNSA. CDR3 residues: CASSASGTSSYNEQFF. Written as DNA, the CDR3 is TGTGCCAGCAGCGCTAGCGGAACCAGCTCCTACAATGAGCAGTTCTTC.

Comments on this clone: At one end, the junction sequence differs from germline, possibly due to a read error. The chain uses TRBV27 and TRBJ2-5; D perhaps matches TRBD2 (6 bases). This CDR3 is built from 16 residues. CDR1 and CDR2 from the germline V gene are MNHEY and SMNVEV (reference sequence). This CDR3 is CASSLSGTGAQETQYF. CDR3 bases: TGTGCCAGCAGTCTATCCGGGACTGGCGCTCAAGAGACCCAGTACTTC.

V is TRBV29-1 and J is TRBJ1-2; 10 positions agree with TRBD1. The CDR3 sequence is 12 residues long. The germline V gene encodes CDR1 SQVTM and CDR2 ANQGSEA. V lost 7 bases, J lost 14 bases, and 13 bases stayed unmatched. CDR3 loop: CSAPSEGQGGTF. In DNA form, the CDR3 reads TGCAGCGCTCCTTCAGAAGGACAGGGGGGGACCTTC.

This chain links TRBV27 with TRBJ2-7, with D possibly matching TRBD1 (6 bases). V lost 2 bases and J lost 2, with 7 bases in between. Looked up from germline, CDR1 is MNHEY and CDR2 is SMNVEV (reference sequence). The CDR3 has 13 amino acids. The CDR3 nucleotides are TGTGCCAGCAGTTTAGGACAGCCCTACGAGCAGTACTTC. Residues: CASSLGQPYEQYF.

V and J are TRBV4-2 and TRBJ1-4, with a tentative D call TRBD1 (5 bases). The V gene's germline CDR1 is LGHNA and CDR2 YNFKEQ. This CDR3 comprises 16 residues. V was clipped by 1 base and J by 3 bases, with 12 bases between them. The CDR3 coding sequence is TGTGCCAGCAGCCAAGCAGTTCAGGGTTCTAATGAAAAACTGTTTTTT. This translates into CASSQAVQGSNEKLFF.